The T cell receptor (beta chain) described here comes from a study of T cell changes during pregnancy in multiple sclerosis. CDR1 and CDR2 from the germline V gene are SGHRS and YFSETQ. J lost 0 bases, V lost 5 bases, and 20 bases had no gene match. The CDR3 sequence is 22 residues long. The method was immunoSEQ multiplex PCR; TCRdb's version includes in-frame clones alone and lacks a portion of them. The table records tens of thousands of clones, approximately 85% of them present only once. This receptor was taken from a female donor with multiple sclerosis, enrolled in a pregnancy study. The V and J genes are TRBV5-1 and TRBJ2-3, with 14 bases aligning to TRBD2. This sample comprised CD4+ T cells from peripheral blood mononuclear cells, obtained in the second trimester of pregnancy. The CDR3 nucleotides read TGCGCCAGCAGTGCAGATGGCCGAGGGGGACTAGCGGGAGTATATAGCACAGATACGCAGTATTTT. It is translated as CASSADGRGGLAGVYSTDTQYF.